The rows below give T cell receptor beta chains drawn from one sample of a study of read filtering for tumor transcriptome and immune sequencing. TCRdb re-derived calls from the reads in MiXCR, one entry per CDR3 protein. This repertoire shows about 22,000 distinct CDR3 sequences, roughly an eighth found once; its top ten account for more than 60%. Input material: a population of CD138-negative cells sorted from bone marrow. These receptors came from a donor over 35 with multiple myeloma. CDR3s include the opening cysteine and the closing phenylalanine or tryptophan. Fields, in order: D gene, J gene, clone size, V gene, CDR3 protein, CDR3 DNA. A D gene is named only where the DNA matches it firmly. Clone size is stated in some rows and not others, as once, few, many or a class when expanded.

>.|TRBJ2-1|many|TRBV7-9
CASSRLGGELDEQFF
TGTGCCAGCAGCCGCCTGGGCGGAGAACTGGATGAGCAGTTCTTC
>TRBD2|TRBJ2-1|many|TRBV13
CATFKTSGNNEQFF
TGTGCCACCTTTAAGACTAGCGGAAACAATGAGCAGTTCTTC
>.|TRBJ2-1|.|TRBV10-3
CAISGRDDTYNEQFF
TGTGCCATCAGTGGGCGGGACGATACCTACAATGAGCAGTTCTTC
>.|TRBJ2-7|many|TRBV20-1
CSAPTDRQVQYF
TGCAGTGCACCTACCGACAGACAAGTGCAGTACTTC
>TRBD1|TRBJ2-3|many|TRBV28
CASSGTGSTDTQYF
TGTGCCAGCAGTGGGACAGGAAGCACAGATACGCAGTATTTT
>TRBD2|TRBJ2-1|many|TRBV20-1
CSARPSGTSGEQFF
TGCAGTGCCCGCCCGTCCGGGACTAGCGGGGAGCAGTTCTTC
>.|TRBJ2-7|many|TRBV3-1
CASSQGPQTSSYEQYF
TGTGCCAGCAGCCAGGGTCCCCAGACATCCTCCTACGAGCAGTACTTC
>TRBD2|TRBJ2-3|many|TRBV7-2
CASSSRTSYTQYF
TGTGCCAGCAGCTCCCGGACTAGCTATACGCAGTATTTT
>TRBD1|TRBJ1-3|few|TRBV19
CASSGQGTGNTIYF
TGTGCCAGTAGTGGACAGGGGACTGGAAACACCATATATTTT
>TRBD2|TRBJ2-7|many|TRBV6-6
CASSHGTTSYEQYF
TGTGCCAGCAGTCACGGGACTACCTCCTACGAGCAGTACTTC
>.|TRBJ2-7|many|TRBV28
CASSFDSYEQYF
TGTGCCAGCAGTTTTGACAGCTACGAGCAGTACTTC
>TRBD1|TRBJ1-1|many|TRBV6-6
CASSGQGQSEAFF
TGTGCCAGCAGCGGACAGGGTCAATCTGAAGCTTTCTTT
>.|TRBJ2-7|many|TRBV29-1
CSVLDRLTYEQYF
TGCAGCGTCCTCGACAGGCTAACCTACGAGCAGTACTTC
>.|TRBJ2-3|few|TRBV25-1
CASSVHISEADPTLSTDTQYF
TGTGCCAGCAGTGTTCACATTTCGGAGGCAGACCCGACCCTAAGCACAGATACGCAGTATTTT
>.|TRBJ1-1|few|TRBV20-1
CSAGQNTEAFF
TGCAGTGCTGGACAGAACACTGAAGCTTTCTTT
>.|TRBJ1-5|many|TRBV28
CASRSSMGDAQPQHF
TGTGCCAGCAGATCAAGTATGGGGGACGCACAGCCCCAGCATTTT
>TRBD2|TRBJ2-7|.|TRBV29-1
CSVEDPGGSRYEQYF
TGCAGCGTTGAAGATCCAGGCGGGAGCAGGTACGAGCAGTACTTC
>TRBD2|TRBJ2-1|many|TRBV29-1
CSVEDPLAGLADEQFF
TGCAGCGTTGAAGACCCCCTAGCGGGACTCGCGGATGAGCAGTTCTTC
>.|TRBJ2-3|many|TRBV4-1
CASSQPLDGASTDTQYF
TGCGCCAGCAGCCAGCCGTTAGATGGAGCTAGCACAGATACGCAGTATTTT
>.|TRBJ1-6|many|TRBV7-2
CASSSNSGAGARSPLHF
TGTGCCAGCAGCTCAAATAGTGGGGCCGGGGCGCGGTCACCCCTCCACTTT